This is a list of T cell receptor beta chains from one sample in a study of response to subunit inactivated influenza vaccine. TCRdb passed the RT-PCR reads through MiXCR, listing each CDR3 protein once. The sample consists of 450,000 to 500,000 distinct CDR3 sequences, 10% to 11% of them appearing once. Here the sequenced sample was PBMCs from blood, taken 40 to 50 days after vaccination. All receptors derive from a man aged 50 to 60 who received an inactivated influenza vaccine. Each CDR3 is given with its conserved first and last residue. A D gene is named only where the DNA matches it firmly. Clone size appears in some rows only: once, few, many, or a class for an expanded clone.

CDR3nt: TGTGCCAGCAGTTACAACTGGCTAGCGCCCAGCTACGAGCAGTACTTC; CDR3aa: CASSYNWLAPSYEQYF; v_gene: TRBV6-2/TRBV6-3; abundance: many; j_gene: TRBJ2-7; d_gene: .
CDR3nt: TGCAGTGCGGTAGCGGGAGGGGAGACCCAGTACTTC; CDR3aa: CSAVAGGETQYF; v_gene: TRBV20-1; abundance: many; j_gene: TRBJ2-5; d_gene: TRBD2
CDR3nt: TGTGCCAGCAGCCCTCGACAGGGCGTTTGGTCACCCCTCCACTTT; CDR3aa: CASSPRQGVWSPLHF; v_gene: TRBV7-8; abundance: few; j_gene: TRBJ1-6; d_gene: TRBD1
CDR3nt: TGTGCCAGCAGCTTACCCGCAGGGCGCTACGAGCAGTACTTC; CDR3aa: CASSLPAGRYEQYF; v_gene: TRBV7-2; abundance: few; j_gene: TRBJ2-7; d_gene: .
CDR3nt: TGTGCCAGTCGGGGGGGGACCTACGAGCAGTACTTC; CDR3aa: CASRGGTYEQYF; v_gene: TRBV12-3/TRBV12-4; abundance: many; j_gene: TRBJ2-7; d_gene: TRBD2
CDR3nt: TGCGCCAGCAGCCAAGACGGGACTAGGGTTGAGTACTTC; CDR3aa: CASSQDGTRVEYF; v_gene: TRBV4-1; abundance: few; j_gene: TRBJ2-7; d_gene: TRBD2
CDR3nt: TGTGCTAGCAGTCAGGAGGCTGGAAACACCATATATTTT; CDR3aa: CASSQEAGNTIYF; v_gene: TRBV7-7; abundance: few; j_gene: TRBJ1-3; d_gene: .
CDR3nt: TGCAGTGCTAGTCGGGACAGTTATGGCTACACCTTC; CDR3aa: CSASRDSYGYTF; v_gene: TRBV20-1; abundance: few; j_gene: TRBJ1-2; d_gene: TRBD1
CDR3nt: TGTGCCAGCAGTGAGGACCGGAGCTCCTACAATGAGCAGTTCTTC; CDR3aa: CASSEDRSSYNEQFF; v_gene: TRBV2; abundance: many; j_gene: TRBJ2-1; d_gene: .
CDR3nt: TGTGCCAGCAGCCCTAGCGGGGGGGCCCGAGAGACCCAGTACTTC; CDR3aa: CASSPSGGARETQYF; v_gene: TRBV7-9; abundance: few; j_gene: TRBJ2-5; d_gene: TRBD2
CDR3nt: TGTGCCAGCAGCCAGGGGGGCAGGGGGCTGGGTCTAGATACGCAGTATTTT; CDR3aa: CASSQGGRGLGLDTQYF; v_gene: TRBV6-1; abundance: few; j_gene: TRBJ2-3; d_gene: TRBD1
CDR3nt: TGTGCCAGCAGTCCCGCTCTTGGGGTCCTTAAGACAGATACGCAGTATTTT; CDR3aa: CASSPALGVLKTDTQYF; v_gene: TRBV27; abundance: .; j_gene: TRBJ2-3; d_gene: .
CDR3nt: TGCAGTGCTAGAGTCGCGGCTGAAGATACGCAGTATTTT; CDR3aa: CSARVAAEDTQYF; v_gene: TRBV20-1; abundance: few; j_gene: TRBJ2-3; d_gene: .
CDR3nt: TGTGCCACGGGACTAGCGGGAGGCCATGAGCAGTTCTTC; CDR3aa: CATGLAGGHEQFF; v_gene: TRBV24-1; abundance: many; j_gene: TRBJ2-1; d_gene: TRBD2
CDR3nt: TGCGCCAGCAGCCCCGTAGGAGGGCGAGAGACCCAGTACTTC; CDR3aa: CASSPVGGRETQYF; v_gene: TRBV4-1; abundance: few; j_gene: TRBJ2-5; d_gene: .
CDR3nt: TGCAGTGCTAGCCCCCCATCGCGGAAAGGGACTATTAATACGCAGTATTTT; CDR3aa: CSASPPSRKGTINTQYF; v_gene: TRBV20-1; abundance: .; j_gene: TRBJ2-3; d_gene: TRBD2
CDR3nt: TGTGCCAGCTCACCAGTCCGTGAGACTAATGAAAAACTGTTTTTT; CDR3aa: CASSPVRETNEKLFF; v_gene: TRBV18; abundance: .; j_gene: TRBJ1-4; d_gene: .
CDR3nt: TGTGCCATCAGGGAGTCGGGGGACAGTAAAGAGACCCAGTACTTC; CDR3aa: CAIRESGDSKETQYF; v_gene: TRBV10-3; abundance: .; j_gene: TRBJ2-5; d_gene: .
CDR3nt: TGCGCCAGCAGCCTGGGGGGCGGGGAGAACTCCTACAATGAGCAGTTCTTC; CDR3aa: CASSLGGGENSYNEQFF; v_gene: TRBV5-1; abundance: few; j_gene: TRBJ2-1; d_gene: .
CDR3nt: TGTGCCAGCAGTTTAGTGGGAGAGGGGACAGATACGCAGTATTTT; CDR3aa: CASSLVGEGTDTQYF; v_gene: TRBV12-3/TRBV12-4; abundance: .; j_gene: TRBJ2-3; d_gene: .
CDR3nt: TGTGCCAGCAGCTTAGAGACGTTGGCGGAGACCCAGTACTTC; CDR3aa: CASSLETLAETQYF; v_gene: TRBV7-8; abundance: many; j_gene: TRBJ2-5; d_gene: .
CDR3nt: TGTGCCAGCAGTTTGAACGGGAGGCCCTACAATGAGCAGTTCTTC; CDR3aa: CASSLNGRPYNEQFF; v_gene: TRBV6-5; abundance: .; j_gene: TRBJ2-1; d_gene: TRBD2
CDR3nt: TGCAGCGTTGAACCCCGGGACACCCTTGAAGCTTTCTTT; CDR3aa: CSVEPRDTLEAFF; v_gene: TRBV29-1; abundance: .; j_gene: TRBJ1-1; d_gene: .
CDR3nt: TGCGCCAGCAGTGATGATGGGGGAAGGTCACCCCTCCACTTT; CDR3aa: CASSDDGGRSPLHF; v_gene: TRBV10-2; abundance: .; j_gene: TRBJ1-6; d_gene: .